Each of the 23 T cell receptor beta chains below was sequenced from the same sample in a study of T cells in Graves' hyperthyroidism and ophthalmopathy. RNA transcripts provided the source from which TCR beta CDR3 regions were amplified. The HTBI primer set drove a first-round RT-PCR of the TCR CDR3. TCRdb analysed the multiplex PCR reads with MiXCR anew, one entry per CDR3 protein. This table has a few hundred thousand distinct CDR3 sequences, approximately 13% appearing once. Sequencing used blood. The receptors were gathered from a woman under 30 with Graves' hyperthyroidism.

The table lists this clonotype with many counts. The rearrangement uses TRBV28 and TRBJ2-3, with 8 positions matching TRBD1. V lost 10 bases, J lost 1 base, and 7 bases stayed unmatched. This CDR3 is 14 amino acids long. Germline V gene data show CDR1 as MDHEN and CDR2 as SYDVKM. Here the CDR3 DNA reads TGTGCCAACTCTCAGACAGGGGGCACAGATACGCAGTATTTT. This gives the protein CANSQTGGTDTQYF.

Comment on this clonotype: The junction departs from the called germline gene at one end, perhaps through a read error. This chain uses TRBV29-1 with TRBJ1-2; no firm D call. The CDR3 sequence is 12 residues long. Per germline, CDR1 SQVTM and CDR2 ANQGSEA. The CDR3 DNA reads TGCAGCGTTACGACTTATAACTGTGGCTACACCTTC. Its protein is CSVTTYNCGYTF.

This clonotype was picked up many times. The chain has TRBV18 and TRBJ1-4; 7 bases fit TRBD1. V trimming: 6 bases; J trimming: 0 bases; junction bases outside the gene matches: 7. The germline V gene encodes CDR1 KGHSH and CDR2 LQKENI. The CDR3 runs to 16 residues. The CDR3 DNA reads TGTGCCAGCTCGCCTCGAACAGGGGCAACTAATGAAAAACTGTTTTTT. This sequence encodes CASSPRTGATNEKLFF.

This clonotype came up many times. The chain links TRBV12-3 or TRBV12-4 to TRBJ2-7; 11 bases are shared with TRBD2. The CDR3 sequence is 16 residues long. The ends lost 4 bases at V and 4 bases at J; junction bases unmatched: 9. CDR3 protein: CASSSWAGTSGYEQYF. The CDR3 bases are TGTGCCAGCAGTTCCTGGGCCGGGACTAGCGGATACGAGCAGTACTTC.

This clonotype was detected ten times or more. V usage is TRBV27 and J usage is TRBJ2-3, with D tentatively TRBD1 or TRBD2 (5 bases each). Looked up from germline, CDR1 is MNHEY and CDR2 is SMNVEV (reference sequence). The CDR3 contains 14 residues. V lost 7 bases, J lost 1 base, and 12 bases lay in between. CDR3 sequence (DNA): TGTGCCAGCAAAACTCAGGGACGCACAGATACGCAGTATTTT. The encoded protein is CASKTQGRTDTQYF.

V is TRBV7-9 and J is TRBJ1-4; D is unresolved. CDR3 length: 14 amino acids. Trimming took 4 bases from V and 5 from J, leaving 11 bases between them. Germline-derived CDR1 and CDR2 are SEHNR and FQNEAQ (reference sequence). For the CDR3, the DNA is TGTGCCAGCAGCTCGAAGGACGGGAATGAAAAACTGTTTTTT. Protein: CASSSKDGNEKLFF.

CDR3 sequence reads: CASSQDIRHVYGYTF. CDR3 bases: TGCGCCAGCAGCCAAGATATAAGGCATGTATATGGCTACACCTTC. The chain combines TRBV4-1 with TRBJ1-2; D gene uncertain. The CDR3 totals 15 residues. CDR1 and CDR2 (germline): MGHRA, YSYEKL. The V and J ends lost 0 bases and 5 bases respectively, with 13 bases between them.

This clonotype has at least ten counts. V is TRBV29-1 and J is TRBJ1-5; weak D call: TRBD1 (5 bases). Looked up from germline, CDR1 is SQVTM and CDR2 is ANQGSEA. The CDR3 is made up of 14 amino acids. V was cut by 6 bases and J by 0 bases, with 12 bases left in between. CDR3 sequence reads: CSVVEGISNQPQHF. CDR3 coding DNA: TGCAGCGTGGTTGAGGGGATTAGCAATCAGCCCCAGCATTTT. The whole variable domain, remainder taken from reference TRBV29-1 and TRBJ1-5, is SAVISQKPSRDICQRGTSLTIQCQVDSQVTMMFWYRQQPGQSLTLIATANQGSEATYESGFVIDKFPISRPNLTFSTLTVSNMSPEDSSIYLCSVVEGISNQPQHFGDGTRLSIL.

This clonotype was seen at least ten times. V gene TRBV28 combines with J gene TRBJ1-1; the D is unclear. Germline V gene sequence: CDR1 MDHEN, CDR2 SYDVKM. V gave up 7 bases and J gave up 0 bases, with 6 bases separating them. There are 12 residues in the CDR3. The CDR3 region has the DNA TGTGCCAGCAAACTCATGAACACTGAAGCTTTCTTT. This gives the protein CASKLMNTEAFF.

This clonotype was detected ten times or more. In DNA form, the CDR3 reads TGTGCCAGCAGTTCCCAACGTAAGTCCTACGAGCAGTACTTC. Its protein product is CASSSQRKSYEQYF. The chain has TRBV27 and TRBJ2-7, with unresolved D. Germline V lookup: CDR1 MNHEY, CDR2 SMNVEV (reference sequence). The length of the CDR3 is 14 residues. V was shortened by 4 bases and J by 1 base, with 11 bases between the two germline ends.

This clonotype has ten or more counts. The genes are TRBV12-3 or TRBV12-4 and TRBJ1-5; D gene ambiguous. The CDR3 sequence is 14 residues long. V shed 6 bases and J shed 0 bases, with 9 bases lying between them. The CDR3 bases are TGTGCCAGCAGCCAGAGTAATAGCAATCAGCCCCAGCATTTT. As protein: CASSQSNSNQPQHF.

The rearrangement uses TRBV12-3 or TRBV12-4 and TRBJ1-5; D is possibly TRBD1 (6 bases). This CDR3 spans 15 amino acids. The ends were cut back, 5 bases at V and 2 bases at J, with 13 bases in the middle. CDR3 DNA sequence: TGTGCCAGCAGTGCCCAGGGGACGGGCAATCAGCCCCAGCATTTT. This codes for CASSAQGTGNQPQHF.

This clonotype was recorded many times. This rearrangement joins TRBV7-3 to TRBJ2-3; 12 nucleotides match TRBD2. The germline V gene has CDR1 SGHTA and CDR2 FQGTGA. The CDR3 extends over 17 amino acids. Trimming cost V 5 bases and J 3 bases; bases outside gene matches: 9. DNA of the CDR3: TGTGCCAGCAGCCCTCAACTAGCGGGAGGTGTAACAGATACGCAGTATTTT. Translated: CASSPQLAGGVTDTQYF.

This clonotype was detected many times. V and J are TRBV3-1 and TRBJ2-7, with a tentative D call TRBD1 (6 bases). V gave up 6 bases and J gave up 4 bases, with 16 bases separating them. Germline V gene data show CDR1 as LGHDT and CDR2 as YNNKEL (reference sequence). The CDR3 covers 14 residues. The CDR3 nucleotides read TGTGCCAGCAGTTCCGGGACAAACTTTTACGAGCAGTACTTC. This codes for CASSSGTNFYEQYF.

V usage is TRBV24-1 and J usage is TRBJ2-3; TRBD2 aligns across 10 bases. The CDR3 extends over 17 amino acids. V trimming: 6 bases; J trimming: 2 bases; junction bases outside the gene matches: 10. Germline CDR1 is KGHDR and CDR2 is SFDVKD. CDR3: CATSPGLAGEDTDTQYF. The CDR3 DNA reads TGTGCCACCAGTCCGGGGCTAGCGGGAGAGGACACAGATACGCAGTATTTT.

This clonotype appeared many times. The chain links TRBV11-2 to TRBJ2-2; 9 nucleotides align to TRBD2. V lost 2 bases to trimming and J lost 5 bases; unmatched junction nucleotides: 15. The CDR3 extends over 19 amino acids. CDR1 is SGHAT and CDR2 is FQNNGV in the germline V gene. CDR3 DNA: TGTGCCAGCAGCTTATTGTGGCCCCCAGCGGGAGGAAGGACCGGGGAGCTGTTTTTT. It specifies CASSLLWPPAGGRTGELFF.

The DNA of the CDR3 is TGTGCCTGGAGTATCCGGGACAGGGGGAACACTGAAGCTTTCTTT. Its translation: CAWSIRDRGNTEAFF. The genes are TRBV30 and TRBJ1-1, with 10 bases matching TRBD1. Germline CDR1 GTSNPN, CDR2 SVGIG (reference sequence). The V segment lost 2 bases and the J segment 1 base; nucleotides outside the gene matches: 4. The CDR3 length is 15 residues.

This clonotype has a handful of counts. V is TRBV6-2 or TRBV6-3 and J is TRBJ2-3; 8 positions agree with TRBD1. Trimming cost V 8 bases and J 5 bases; bases outside gene matches: 9. The CDR3 sequence is 14 residues long. Germline-derived CDR1 and CDR2 are MNHEY and SVGEGT. Here the CDR3 reads CASHRGQAEDTQYF. DNA for the CDR3: TGTGCCAGCCACCGGGGACAGGCAGAAGATACGCAGTATTTT.

This clonotype was counted between two and nine times. V gene TRBV5-1 combines with J gene TRBJ2-2, with 8 bases lining up with TRBD2. Germline lookup yields CDR1 SGHRS and CDR2 YFSETQ. V lost 7 bases and J lost 3; bases outside the gene matches: 2. CDR3 length: 13 amino acids. CDR3 sequence: CASAGGDTGELFF. CDR3 bases: TGCGCCAGCGCCGGGGGGGACACCGGGGAGCTGTTTTTT.

This clonotype occurred many times. The CDR3 bases are TGTGCCAGCAGTTTATGGCAGGGATATGGAAACACCATATATTTT. Translated, it gives CASSLWQGYGNTIYF. The J gene is TRBJ1-3, the V gene TRBV28; D possibly corresponds to TRBD1 (5 bases). Trimming cost V 0 bases and J 3 bases, with 9 bases left between them. The length of the CDR3 is 15 residues. The germline V gene encodes CDR1 MDHEN and CDR2 SYDVKM.

This clonotype was seen repeatedly, ten times or more. The gene calls are TRBV12-3 or TRBV12-4 and TRBJ1-1; 9 nucleotides align to TRBD1. The CDR3 covers 16 residues. Germline trimming cut 5 bases from V and 5 bases from J; bases unmatched to any gene: 12. The CDR3 nucleotides read TGTGCCAGCAGTCATCCGGGACAGGGTCGTATGACTGAAGCTTTCTTT. It translates to CASSHPGQGRMTEAFF.

This clonotype was seen only once. This sequence joins TRBV4-3 and TRBJ1-2; possibly TRBD1 for D (6 bases). CDR1 and CDR2 (germline): LGHNA, YSLEER. Trimming removed 4 bases from V and 4 bases from J, with 13 bases in between. CDR3 size: 14 residues. The CDR3 sequence is CASSPGTRLYGYTF. CDR3 DNA: TGCGCCAGCAGCCCCGGGACAAGACTCTATGGCTACACCTTC.

This clonotype was seen many times. This chain uses TRBV12-3 or TRBV12-4 with TRBJ2-3; 11 bases map to TRBD2. CDR3 length equals 15 residues. The V and J ends lost 6 bases and 0 bases, in that order; junction bases with no gene match: 2. The CDR3 nucleotides read TGTGCCAGCAGGCGGACTAGCGGGAGCACAGATACGCAGTATTTT. Translated: CASRRTSGSTDTQYF.